Below are 16 T cell receptor beta chains sequenced from a single sample in a study of cytomegalovirus exposure and HLA in healthy donors listed by TCRdb under 2017. Receptor amplification or capture employed the immunoSEQ multiplex PCR assay. For the multiplex PCR, a mixture combining 60 forward primers for TCR Vbeta segments and 13 reverse primers for TCR Jbeta segments was used. The clones in this table, taken by TCRdb from immuneACCESS, are in-frame only. Not every clone is retained; where verified, under half of the shortfall comes from an unresolved V gene, and the cause of the rest is unknown. The sample table lists tens of thousands of clones, 77% of them with a count of one. The ten largest clones capture 3.7% of the sample. Sequencing used PBMCs. The receptors were gathered from a young man in good health and CMV-seronegative.

CDR3 sequence (DNA): TGTGCCAGCAGTACAGGGGGAAACTATGGCTACACCTTC. This sequence encodes CASSTGGNYGYTF. The J gene is TRBJ1-2, the V gene TRBV28, with 8 bases aligning to TRBD1. Germline V CDR1 and CDR2: MDHEN, SYDVKM. The CDR3 has 13 residues. V shed 5 bases and J 2 bases; nucleotides not matched to a gene: 1.

This chain connects TRBV27 to TRBJ1-2, with 9 bases aligning to TRBD1. With 5 bases clipped from V and 8 bases from J, the junction kept 12 bases outside the gene matches. The CDR3 spans 15 residues. CDR1 MNHEY and CDR2 SMNVEV come from the germline V gene (reference sequence). The CDR3 DNA reads TGTGCCAGCAGTCCCAGCCGGGACAGGGTATGGGGCTACACCTTC. Protein sequence: CASSPSRDRVWGYTF.

J is TRBJ1-2 and V is TRBV2; D perhaps matches TRBD1 (6 bases). Germline V gene data show CDR1 as SNHLY and CDR2 as FYNNEI. V gave up 9 bases and J gave up 2 bases, with 16 bases separating them. The CDR3 loop spans 14 amino acids. The CDR3 sequence: CASTRRTVNYGYTF. Written as DNA, the CDR3 is TGTGCCAGTACTAGAAGGACAGTCAACTATGGCTACACCTTC.

This chain connects TRBV19 to TRBJ1-1, with 9 bases identical to TRBD1. The CDR3 is 13 residues long. The germline V gene has CDR1 LNHDA and CDR2 SQIVND (reference sequence). V lost 7 bases, J lost 4 bases, and 4 bases stayed unmatched. Here the CDR3 reads CASTSGQGTEAFF. As DNA, the CDR3 is TGTGCCAGTACCTCGGGACAGGGCACTGAAGCTTTCTTT. Full variable domain (rest looked up from reference TRBV19 and TRBJ1-1): DGGITQSPKYLFRKEGQNVTLSCEQNLNHDAMYWYRQDPGQGLRLIYYSQIVNDFQKGDIAEGYSVSREKKESFPLTVTSAQKNPTAFYLCASTSGQGTEAFFGQGTRLTVV.

The chain is built from TRBV7-2 and TRBJ2-7; 10 bases are a match to TRBD2. This CDR3 region has 16 residues. The germline gives CDR1 SGHTA, CDR2 FQGNSA. The J segment lost 2 bases and the V segment lost 0 bases, leaving 4 bases of the junction unmatched. Here the CDR3 reads CASSLASLAGTYEQYF. CDR3 DNA sequence: TGTGCCAGCAGCTTAGCGTCACTAGCGGGAACCTACGAGCAGTACTTC.

This clone has just a few counts. The chain is built from TRBV7-8 and TRBJ1-5; possibly TRBD1 for D (6 bases). V was pared by 6 bases and J by 3 bases, with 15 bases between. Germline lookup yields CDR1 SGHVS and CDR2 FQNEAQ. The CDR3 is made up of 15 amino acids. This CDR3 reads CASSPGHRANQPQHF. CDR3 DNA sequence: TGTGCCAGCAGTCCGGGGCACAGGGCCAATCAGCCCCAGCATTTT.

The chain recombines TRBV4-3 with TRBJ2-2, with 8 positions matching TRBD2. CDR3 length: 17 amino acids. From germline, CDR1 is LGHNA and CDR2 YSLEER. Trimming removed 4 bases from V and 4 bases from J; junction bases left unmatched: 11. CDR3: CASSPTVGGGTTGELFF. CDR3 nucleotides: TGCGCCAGCAGCCCAACCGTGGGCGGGGGGACCACCGGGGAGCTGTTTTTT.

This rearrangement joins TRBV7-2 to TRBJ1-2; 9 positions agree with TRBD1. The germline gives CDR1 SGHTA, CDR2 FQGNSA. The CDR3 spans 16 residues. Unmatched junction bases numbered 8, after V lost 5 bases and J lost 1 base. In nucleotides, the CDR3 is TGTGCCAGCAGCCTCGGACAGGGGAGGGTTAACTATGGCTACACCTTC. Protein sequence: CASSLGQGRVNYGYTF.

This sequence joins TRBV9 and TRBJ1-2; 9 nucleotides match TRBD1. The CDR3 extends over 16 amino acids. With 3 bases clipped from V and 4 bases from J, the junction kept 10 bases outside the gene matches. Germline CDR1 is SGDLS and CDR2 is YYNGEE. The CDR3 DNA follows: TGTGCCAGCAGCGCGCCCCGGGACAGGGTAGGCTATGGCTACACCTTC. This codes for CASSAPRDRVGYGYTF.

The J gene is TRBJ2-5, the V gene TRBV29-1; 12 bases fit TRBD2. This CDR3 has 16 amino acids. From germline, CDR1 is SQVTM and CDR2 ANQGSEA. V dropped 0 bases and J dropped 5; count of bases not matched to a gene: 7. Written as DNA, the CDR3 is TGCAGCGTTGAAGATCGCACTAGCGGGAGGAGGGAGACCCAGTACTTC. Amino acid sequence: CSVEDRTSGRRETQYF. The whole variable domain, filled in from reference TRBV29-1 and TRBJ2-5, reads SAVISQKPSRDICQRGTSLTIQCQVDSQVTMMFWYRQQPGQSLTLIATANQGSEATYESGFVIDKFPISRPNLTFSTLTVSNMSPEDSSIYLCSVEDRTSGRRETQYFGPGTRLLVL.

The V and J genes are TRBV2 and TRBJ2-7, with a tentative D call TRBD2 (7 bases). Deletions cut 6 bases from V and 3 bases from J, with 15 bases between. CDR3 size: 14 residues. Per the germline V gene, CDR1 is SNHLY and CDR2 is FYNNEI. In nucleotides, the CDR3 is TGTGCCAGCAGGGGGGGGAGGGGGGACTACGAGCAGTACTTC. This translates into CASRGGRGDYEQYF. The full variable domain, with the rest looked up from reference TRBV2 and TRBJ2-7, is EPEVTQTPSHQVTQMGQEVILRCVPISNHLYFYWYRQILGQKVEFLVSFYNNEISEKSEIFDDQFSVERPDGSNFTLKIRSTKLEDSAMYFCASRGGRGDYEQYFGPGTRLTVT.

The rearrangement joins TRBV6-5 to TRBJ2-1, with 7 positions matching TRBD2. Germline V CDR1 and CDR2: MNHEY, SVGAGI. V shed 1 base and J 2 bases; nucleotides not matched to a gene: 2. This CDR3 has 15 amino acids. For the CDR3, the DNA is TGTGCCAGCAGTTACTGGCGGGGGACCTACAATGAGCAGTTCTTC. It is translated as CASSYWRGTYNEQFF.

The chain uses TRBV4-1 and TRBJ2-5; 7 positions match TRBD1. V shed 0 bases, J shed 5 bases, and the junction held 9 bases outside the gene matches. Looked up from germline, CDR1 is MGHRA and CDR2 is YSYEKL. The length of the CDR3 is 16 residues. CDR3 amino acids: CASSQDAIQGLETQYF. For the CDR3, the DNA is TGCGCCAGCAGCCAAGATGCGATACAGGGGCTGGAGACCCAGTACTTC.

The chain recombines TRBV7-2 with TRBJ1-4, with 7 bases matching TRBD1. This CDR3 spans 16 amino acids. The ends lost 5 bases at V and 4 bases at J; junction bases unmatched: 10. Per germline, CDR1 SGHTA and CDR2 FQGNSA. The CDR3, as DNA: TGTGCCAGCAGCCGAGGACAGGACGCCCTTAATGAAAAACTGTTTTTT. Translated: CASSRGQDALNEKLFF.

V and J are TRBV6-5 and TRBJ2-1; tentatively, D is TRBD2 (6 bases). CDR3 length equals 14 residues. Trimming cost V 5 bases and J 6 bases, with 14 bases left between them. Germline CDR1 and CDR2: MNHEY and SVGAGI. The chain's CDR3 is CASSAVRRGNEQFF. CDR3 sequence (DNA): TGTGCCAGCAGTGCCGTCCGGAGGGGCAATGAGCAGTTCTTC.

V is TRBV4-3 and J is TRBJ1-2, with a possible D match to TRBD1 (6 bases). CDR1 LGHNA and CDR2 YSLEER come from the germline V gene. This CDR3 is built from 14 residues. Trimming pared 6 bases from V and 2 bases from J, leaving 13 bases between. The CDR3 DNA sequence: TGCGCCAGCAGTCCCCAGGGGCTCAACTATGGCTACACCTTC. Translating it yields CASSPQGLNYGYTF.